This TCR beta chain is drawn from a study of CD8 T cells in ankylosing spondylitis. Germline trimming cut 4 bases from V and 7 bases from J; bases unmatched to any gene: 9. CDR3 length: 15 residues. Germline CDR1 is SGHTA and CDR2 is FQGNSA. The study, taken as a whole, reports: Before this, some motif variants had been reported in reactive arthritis synovial fluid and blood. Among TCR beta sequences, a motif of fewer than 10 highly homologous variants appeared characteristic of ankylosing spondylitis blood.

Libraries of TCR beta came from quantitative 5'-RACE with molecular barcodes. TCRdb passed the 5' RACE reads through MiXCR, listing each CDR3 protein once. The repertoire holds about 840,000 distinct CDR3 sequences, with about 10% as singletons. To note about this clonotype: What it binds is not known.

What was sequenced was blood, either unsorted or a sorted T cell fraction (not recorded which). The gene calls are TRBV7-2 and TRBJ2-2; 7 bases fit TRBD2. The TCR originated in a male donor with ankylosing spondylitis. The CDR3 nucleotides read TGTGCCAGCAGCTCGCGGGGAGGGTTTGGCGGGGAGCTGTTTTTT. Translating it yields CASSSRGGFGGELFF.